A selection of T cell receptor beta chains follows, all from one sample in a study of beta chain features in type 1 diabetes. Sequencing was performed with immunoSEQ multiplex PCR; in TCRdb, only in-frame clones are kept and a portion is missing. The sample has more than 150,000 clones; 9% to 10% are singletons. Material: central memory CD4+ T cells from blood. Receptors were obtained from a woman in her thirties with type 1 diabetes. Each CDR3 is given with its conserved first and last residue. The order of the fields is D gene, J gene, V gene, CDR3 protein. D genes are given only for firm matches.

>TRBD2|TRBJ2-2|TRBV15
CATSRGLAGGPGNTGELFF
>TRBD2|TRBJ2-7|TRBV7-2
CASSSGTSGREQYF
>NA|TRBJ2-7|TRBV7-2
CASSRRQERQEQYF
>NA|TRBJ2-1|TRBV18
CASSMDLFYNEQFF
>NA|TRBJ2-4|TRBV9
CASSARDINIQYF
>TRBD1|TRBJ1-1|TRBV28
CASSLYGTDPRAFF
>TRBD2|TRBJ2-1|TRBV4-2
CASSQTSGSKGNEQFF
>NA|TRBJ2-7|TRBV21-1
CASVTLTGLGEQYF
>TRBD2|TRBJ2-3|TRBV29-1
CSVPAGGTDTQYF
>NA|TRBJ2-7|TRBV7-2
CASSINYEQYF
>TRBD1|TRBJ1-2|TRBV19
CASSPGKGQGLGGYTF
>NA|TRBJ1-1|TRBV29-1
CSVEGFQGRVNTEAFF
>NA|TRBJ2-7|TRBV19
CASSILTGRSYEQYF
>TRBD1|TRBJ2-7|TRBV4-2
CASRPSPDRVPEQYF
>NA|TRBJ1-5|TRBV11-2
CASSLGASGGNYQPQHF